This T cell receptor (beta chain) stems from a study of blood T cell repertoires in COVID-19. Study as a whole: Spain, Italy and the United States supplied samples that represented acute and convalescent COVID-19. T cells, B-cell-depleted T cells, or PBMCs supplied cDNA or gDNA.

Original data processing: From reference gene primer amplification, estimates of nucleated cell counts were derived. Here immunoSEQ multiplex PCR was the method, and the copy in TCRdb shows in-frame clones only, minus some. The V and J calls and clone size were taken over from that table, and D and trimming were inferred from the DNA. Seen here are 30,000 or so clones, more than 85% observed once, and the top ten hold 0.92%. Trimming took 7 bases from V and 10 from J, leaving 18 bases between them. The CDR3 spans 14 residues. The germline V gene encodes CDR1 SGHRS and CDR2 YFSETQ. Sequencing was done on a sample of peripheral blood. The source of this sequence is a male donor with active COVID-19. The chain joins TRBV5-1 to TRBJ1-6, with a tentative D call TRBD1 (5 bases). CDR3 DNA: TGCGCCAGCGCTCCCCAAGGCAGGGCCTCACCCCTCCACTTT. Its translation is CASAPQGRASPLHF. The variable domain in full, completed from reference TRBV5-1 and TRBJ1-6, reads KAGVTQTPRYLIKTRGQQVTLSCSPISGHRSVSWYQQTPGQGLQFLFEYFSETQRNKGNFPGRFSGRQFSNSRSEMNVSTLELGDSALYLCASAPQGRASPLHFGNGTRLTVT.